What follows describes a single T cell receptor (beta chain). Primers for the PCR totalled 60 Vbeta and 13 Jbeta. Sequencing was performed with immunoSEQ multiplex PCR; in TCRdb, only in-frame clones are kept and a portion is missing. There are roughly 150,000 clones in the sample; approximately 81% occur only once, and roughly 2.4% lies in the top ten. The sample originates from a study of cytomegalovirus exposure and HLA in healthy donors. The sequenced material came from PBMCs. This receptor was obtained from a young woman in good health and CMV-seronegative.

The CDR3 DNA reads as TGCGCCAGCAGCCCCTATTGGACTAGCGGAACCTACGAGCAGTACTTC. Protein: CASSPYWTSGTYEQYF. The rearrangement links TRBV5-1 to TRBJ2-7; 10 bases line up with TRBD2. V lost 4 bases to trimming and J lost 2 bases; unmatched junction nucleotides: 9. The germline gives CDR1 SGHRS, CDR2 YFSETQ. CDR3 length: 16 residues. Variable domain in full (rest from reference TRBV5-1 and TRBJ2-7): KAGVTQTPRYLIKTRGQQVTLSCSPISGHRSVSWYQQTPGQGLQFLFEYFSETQRNKGNFPGRFSGRQFSNSRSEMNVSTLELGDSALYLCASSPYWTSGTYEQYFGPGTRLTVT.